This TCR beta chain is from a study of shared clonotypes between healthy human individuals. Points from the study as a whole: Naive subsets typically showed greater estimated richness than memory subsets. The study found lower generation probabilities in non-shared clonotypes than in those shared by all four donors. In several donors, about 5% of naive CD4 clonotypes appeared in common.

Turning to this clone: No antigen is known for it.

Sequencing used immunoSEQ multiplex PCR; TCRdb keeps in-frame clones, though not all of them. The sample contains some 2,000,000 clones, approximately 94% of which appear only once. V gave up 2 bases and J gave up 2 bases, with 4 bases separating them. The CDR3 sequence is 12 residues long. Germline values: CDR1 MNHNY, CDR2 SVGAGI (reference sequence). CD45RO-negative CD8 cells positively selected for CCR7 made up the naive population, which excluded terminally differentiated effector memory CD45RA+ cells. This TCR was recovered from a man aged 18-30 years in good health. The sequenced material came from naive CD8+ T cells sorted from blood. The V and J genes are TRBV6-6 and TRBJ2-7; D not resolved. DNA for the CDR3: TGTGCCAGCAGTTACCCCACCTACGAGCAGTACTTC. Its protein product is CASSYPTYEQYF.